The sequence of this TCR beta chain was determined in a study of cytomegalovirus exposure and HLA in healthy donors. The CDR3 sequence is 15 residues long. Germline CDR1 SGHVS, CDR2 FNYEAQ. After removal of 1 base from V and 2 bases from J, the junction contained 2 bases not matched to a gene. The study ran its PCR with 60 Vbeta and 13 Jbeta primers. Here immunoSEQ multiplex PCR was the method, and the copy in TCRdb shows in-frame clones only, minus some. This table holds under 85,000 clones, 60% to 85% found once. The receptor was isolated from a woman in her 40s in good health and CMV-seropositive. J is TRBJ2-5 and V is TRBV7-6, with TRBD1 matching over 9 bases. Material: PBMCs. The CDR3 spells CASSLVGTGQETQYF. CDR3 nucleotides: TGTGCCAGCAGCTTAGTTGGGACAGGGCAAGAGACCCAGTACTTC.